Only a few counts were recorded for the clone carrying this T cell receptor (beta chain). Lamina propria and intraepithelial lymphocytes were released by processing graft tissue. The data originate from a study of graft-versus-host responses after intestinal transplantation. In the study overall: Every recipient underwent anti-thymocyte globulin induction, then tacrolimus and steroids for about three years.

The CDR3 has 14 residues. V gave up 1 base and J gave up 3 bases, with 4 bases separating them. Per the germline V gene, CDR1 is LNHDA and CDR2 is SQIVND (reference sequence). Here immunoSEQ multiplex PCR was the method, and the copy in TCRdb shows in-frame clones only, minus some. The sample includes thousands of clones, around 82% of them seen just once. This TCR derives from a human patient who received an intestinal transplant, so some T cells may come from the graft donor. Material: ileum tissue, obtained approximately 310 days after intestinal transplant. The chain links TRBV19 to TRBJ2-6; D ambiguous. The CDR3 loop is CASSIGLGANVLTF. The CDR3 DNA reads as TGTGCCAGTAGTATAGGACTTGGGGCCAACGTCCTGACTTTC.